These 22 T cell receptor beta chains were all obtained from the same sample, sequenced in a study of lymphopenia after photon versus proton radiotherapy. Produced via immunoSEQ multiplex PCR; TCRdb's table is partial and in-frame only. There are about 70,000 clones in the sample; 80% to 90% occur only once, and 11% lies in the top ten. The source was peripheral blood, collected from a patient treated with proton-based radiotherapy. The receptors were sampled from a man older than 75 with esophageal cancer.

The V and J genes are TRBV11-2 and TRBJ2-7; D ambiguous. The germline V gene encodes CDR1 SGHAT and CDR2 FQNNGV. The ends were cut back, 0 bases at V and 6 bases at J, with 15 bases in the middle. The CDR3 is 15 residues long. DNA for the CDR3: TGTGCCAGCAGCTTAGATCTGGGCCTAAGGAGCGAGCAGTACTTC. Residues: CASSLDLGLRSEQYF. Full variable domain (rest looked up from reference TRBV11-2 and TRBJ2-7): EAGVAQSPRYKIIEKRQSVAFWCNPISGHATLYWYQQILGQGPKLLIQFQNNGVVDDSQLPKDRFSAERLKGVDSTLKIQPAKLEDSAVYLCASSLDLGLRSEQYFGPGTRLTVT.

Points on this clone: At one boundary the junction diverges from the germline segment, which might be a read error. The chain has TRBV5-6 and TRBJ2-5; no clear D. The germline V gene encodes CDR1 SGHDT and CDR2 YYEEEE. This CDR3 region has 15 residues. The CDR3 loop is CASNLAWSLGETQYF. In DNA form, the CDR3 reads TGTGCCAGCAACTTGGCGTGGAGTCTCGGGGAGACCCAGTACTTC.

V usage is TRBV4-3 and J usage is TRBJ1-5; 11 nucleotides line up with TRBD1. This CDR3 region has 14 residues. J was trimmed by 7 bases and V by 1 base; bases with no gene match: 0. Germline values: CDR1 LGHNA, CDR2 YSLEER. The CDR3, as DNA: TGCGCCAGCAGCCAAGGGACAGGGGGCCAGCCCCAGCATTTT. Protein sequence: CASSQGTGGQPQHF.

This clone was seen once. This sequence joins TRBV5-1 and TRBJ2-3, with unresolved D. V lost 3 bases, J lost 6 bases, and 8 bases lay in between. This CDR3 is 12 amino acids long. Germline V lookup: CDR1 SGHRS, CDR2 YFSETQ. This CDR3 is CASSSGVDTQYF. In DNA form, the CDR3 reads TGCGCCAGCAGCTCCGGTGTGGATACGCAGTATTTT. The variable domain in full, with the rest retrieved from reference TRBV5-1 and TRBJ2-3, is KAGVTQTPRYLIKTRGQQVTLSCSPISGHRSVSWYQQTPGQGLQFLFEYFSETQRNKGNFPGRFSGRQFSNSRSEMNVSTLELGDSALYLCASSSGVDTQYFGPGTRLTVL.

This clone was seen only once. The chain has TRBV6-1 and TRBJ1-5, with 7 bases identical to TRBD1. V was clipped by 6 bases and J by 0 bases; unmatched bases: 5. The CDR3 consists of 15 residues. Germline CDR1 is MNHNS and CDR2 is SASEGT. DNA of the CDR3: TGTGCCAGCAGAGGGACAGCCTATAGCAATCAGCCCCAGCATTTT. It is translated as CASRGTAYSNQPQHF.

The chain employs TRBV5-8 and TRBJ1-4, with no clear D. CDR3 length equals 13 residues. V was trimmed by 5 bases and J by 4 bases, leaving 9 bases between them. From germline, CDR1 is SGHTS and CDR2 YDEGEE. The CDR3 loop reads CASRFRGNEKLFF. DNA for the CDR3: TGTGCCAGCAGGTTCCGGGGTAATGAAAAACTGTTTTTT.

V is TRBV5-1 and J is TRBJ2-3, with D tentatively TRBD1 or TRBD2 (6 bases each). The CDR3 is made up of 15 amino acids. V lost 2 bases, J lost 0 bases, and 10 bases lay in between. Per the germline V gene, CDR1 is SGHRS and CDR2 is YFSETQ. Here the CDR3 DNA reads TGCGCCAGCAGCTTCGGGGGCCAGAGCACAGATACGCAGTATTTT. This translates into CASSFGGQSTDTQYF.

The V call is TRBV9, the J call TRBJ2-7; the D gene is possibly TRBD1 (5 bases). The CDR3 totals 12 residues. V lost 3 bases, J lost 3 bases, and 7 bases lay in between. Per the germline V gene, CDR1 is SGDLS and CDR2 is YYNGEE. As DNA, the CDR3 is TGTGCCAGCAGCGCCGACAGCTACGAGCAGTACTTC. It is translated as CASSADSYEQYF.

This clone was counted once. The chain employs TRBV11-2 and TRBJ1-1; D remains unclear. The CDR3 is made up of 14 amino acids. Trimming stripped 0 bases from V and 1 base from J, with 6 bases between. Germline CDR1 and CDR2: SGHAT and FQNNGV. DNA for the CDR3: TGTGCCAGCAGCTTAGATTTACAGAACACTGAAGCTTTCTTT. Its translation: CASSLDLQNTEAFF.

J is TRBJ2-3 and V is TRBV7-3; weak D call: TRBD2 (7 bases). Germline values: CDR1 SGHTA, CDR2 FQGTGA. The germline V and J ends were trimmed by 3 bases and 2 bases, with 18 bases remaining between them. The CDR3 is 17 residues long. The CDR3 spells CASSLGSRGAATDTQYF. The CDR3 DNA reads TGTGCCAGCAGCTTGGGGTCTCGGGGGGCAGCCACAGATACGCAGTATTTT.

V gene TRBV7-2 combines with J gene TRBJ1-2; D uncertain. V was trimmed by 2 bases and J by 5 bases, leaving 15 bases between them. CDR3 length equals 15 residues. The V gene's germline CDR1 is SGHTA and CDR2 FQGNSA. CDR3 sequence (DNA): TGTGCCAGCAGCTTACAGGCAGGCCTACGTTATGGCTACACCTTC. Its protein is CASSLQAGLRYGYTF. Full variable domain (outside the CDR3, taken from reference TRBV7-2 and TRBJ1-2): GAGVSQSPSNKVTEKGKDVELRCDPISGHTALYWYRQSLGQGLEFLIYFQGNSAPDKSGLPSDRFSAERTGGSVSTLTIQRTQQEDSAVYLCASSLQAGLRYGYTFGSGTRLTVV.

The gene calls are TRBV18 and TRBJ1-2; D gene unclear. Germline V lookup: CDR1 KGHSH, CDR2 LQKENI. The V and J ends lost 4 bases and 0 bases respectively, with 12 bases between them. The CDR3 is 15 residues long. CDR3 nucleotide sequence: TGTGCCAGCTCACTGGCCTCGAGGGCTAACTATGGCTACACCTTC. Translated: CASSLASRANYGYTF.

CDR3 DNA: TGTGCCAGCAGTTACGGTCGGACCGGGGAGCTGTTTTTT. Its protein is CASSYGRTGELFF. V usage is TRBV6-5 and J usage is TRBJ2-2; the D is unclear. CDR3 length: 13 amino acids. Germline-derived CDR1 and CDR2 are MNHEY and SVGAGI. V lost 2 bases, J lost 5 bases, and 6 bases lay in between.

Written as DNA, the CDR3 is TGCGCCAGCAGCCAAGATTTAGGCGAAGGGGCAGAGACCCAGTACTTC. Translation: CASSQDLGEGAETQYF. V and J are TRBV4-3 and TRBJ2-5, with D perhaps matching TRBD1 (5 bases). The CDR3 runs to 16 residues. Trimming shortened V by 0 bases and J by 4 bases, and 15 bases separated the two germline ends. Germline assignment: CDR1 LGHNA and CDR2 YSLEER.

This clone was picked up one time. The chain carries TRBV5-1 and TRBJ2-2; possibly TRBD1 or TRBD2 for D (5 bases each). The CDR3 contains 15 residues. V was shortened by 2 bases and J by 4 bases, with 12 bases between the two germline ends. CDR1 SGHRS and CDR2 YFSETQ come from the germline V gene. CDR3 DNA: TGCGCCAGCAGCTTTGGGGGAGTGGCCACCGGGGAGCTGTTTTTT. This translates into CASSFGGVATGELFF.

This rearrangement joins TRBV7-8 to TRBJ2-5; TRBD1 might be the D (6 bases). This CDR3 has 15 residues. Trimming took 5 bases from V and 1 from J, leaving 14 bases between them. The germline V gene encodes CDR1 SGHVS and CDR2 FQNEAQ. The CDR3 loop reads CASSAARDIQETQYF. CDR3 in DNA: TGTGCCAGCAGCGCCGCCCGGGACATCCAAGAGACCCAGTACTTC.

The J gene is TRBJ2-7, the V gene TRBV6-4, with D tentatively TRBD2 (6 bases). This CDR3 has 15 residues. The V gene lost 2 bases and the J gene lost 6 bases, with 17 bases spanning the gap. In germline, CDR1 is MRHNA, CDR2 SNTAGT. This chain's CDR3 is CASSDEHPWGGEQYF. CDR3 DNA sequence: TGTGCCAGCAGTGACGAACACCCGTGGGGAGGCGAGCAGTACTTC.

The chain is built from TRBV6-5 and TRBJ1-2; 8 nucleotides align to TRBD1. V lost 6 bases to trimming and J lost 4 bases; unmatched junction nucleotides: 10. This CDR3 spans 15 amino acids. Germline-derived CDR1 and CDR2 are MNHEY and SVGAGI. The CDR3 DNA sequence: TGTGCCAGCAGGTCCCTGACAGGGGCAGGCTATGGCTACACCTTC. It translates to CASRSLTGAGYGYTF.

The CDR3 DNA reads TGTGCCAGCTCACCACAAGAAAGCAGGGGTTTAGGCTACACCTTC. Protein product: CASSPQESRGLGYTF. The chain employs TRBV18 and TRBJ1-2; the D gene is possibly TRBD1 (6 bases). V shed 1 base and J shed 8 bases, with 17 bases lying between them. Germline-derived CDR1 and CDR2 are KGHSH and LQKENI. The CDR3 spans 15 residues.

CDR3 in DNA: TGTGCCAGCAGCTTAGTAGTGACTACGGGGGAGCAGTACTTC. This gives the protein CASSLVVTTGEQYF. V usage is TRBV7-8 and J usage is TRBJ2-7, with D tentatively TRBD2 (5 bases). Germline values: CDR1 SGHVS, CDR2 FQNEAQ. The CDR3 covers 14 residues. The V and J ends lost 1 base and 7 bases respectively, with 14 bases between them. Full variable domain (missing parts from reference TRBV7-8 and TRBJ2-7): GAGVSQSPRYKVAKRGQDVALRCDPISGHVSLFWYQQALGQGPEFLTYFQNEAQLDKSGLPSDRFFAERPEGSVSTLKIQRTQQEDSAVYLCASSLVVTTGEQYFGPGTRLTVT.

The V gene is TRBV27, the J gene TRBJ2-7; D possibly matches TRBD1 or TRBD2 (7 bases each). CDR1 is MNHEY and CDR2 is SMNVEV in the germline V gene (reference sequence). V gave up 1 base and J gave up 6 bases, with 13 bases separating them. This CDR3 comprises 14 residues. DNA for the CDR3: TGTGCCAGCAGTTTATTGGGCAGGGGGGGCGAGCAGTACTTC. This encodes CASSLLGRGGEQYF.

The genes are TRBV18 and TRBJ2-7, with TRBD1 matching 12 bases. CDR1 and CDR2 (germline): KGHSH, LQKENI. The CDR3 consists of 14 residues. Trimming took 8 bases from V and 6 from J; bases not matched to a gene: 8. This CDR3 reads CASQNSGQGAEQYF. CDR3 nucleotides: TGTGCCAGCCAGAACTCGGGACAGGGGGCCGAGCAGTACTTC.